This T cell receptor (beta chain) was captured in a study of shared clonotypes between healthy human individuals. Study-wide background: CD4 naive and CD4 memory each took three plates per donor, while CD8 naive took two and CD8 memory one. Study-wide results and caveats: Incompleteness in sorted-subset sequencing, despite large depth, was shown by rarefaction.

The CDR3 runs 14 residues. V was shortened by 1 base and J by 7 bases, with 13 bases between the two germline ends. Germline values: CDR1 KGHSH, CDR2 LQKENI. Using immunoSEQ multiplex PCR, the repertoire was profiled, and TCRdb retains in-frame clones only, with some absent. Of some 2,000,000 clones in the sample, nearly 97% were seen once. On this clone: Its target is not known.

The chain is built from TRBV18 and TRBJ1-1, with D perhaps TRBD1 (5 bases). The TCR originated in a man aged 18 to 29 in good health. Sequencing was performed on naive CD4+ T cells sorted from blood. Sample subset: CD45RA+ positively selected. CDR3 sequence reads: CASSPRQGPVEAFF. CDR3 bases: TGTGCCAGCTCACCACGTCAGGGTCCGGTTGAAGCTTTCTTT.